This T cell receptor (beta chain) was identified during a study of T cells after yellow fever vaccination. On the study more broadly: For low cell numbers, libraries were made with SMART-Seq v4 Ultra Low Input. Study conclusions and caveats: Subsequent to the booster, the majority of primary-vaccination clones reappeared (around 96% CD4, around 90% CD8).

As to this clonotype: No antigen is known for it.

Making TCR cDNA involved 5'RACE template switching, which added UMIs and a universal primer site. TCRdb analysed the 5' RACE reads with MiXCR anew, one entry per CDR3 protein. The sample records under 250,000 distinct CDR3 sequences, roughly 3.3% being singletons. Material: CD4+ T cells sorted from PBMCs, obtained 10 days after the yellow fever booster vaccination. The receptor comes from a man between 18 and 29 years old who received the YFV17D yellow fever vaccine.

CDR3 in DNA: TGTGCCGCCGATTCTGGAAACACCATATATTTT. Translation gives CAADSGNTIYF. J is TRBJ1-3 and V is TRBV10-3; D remains ambiguous. Germline CDR1 ENHRY, CDR2 SYGVKD. This CDR3 contains 11 residues. Trimming cost V 11 bases and J 1 base, with 6 bases left between them.